This TCR beta chain was recorded in a study of cytomegalovirus exposure and HLA in healthy donors. Turning to the study itself: Prior work identified 95 million to 120 million unique TCR beta sequences in roughly 190 million T cells. Study outcomes and limitations: A few of the chains that were CMV-associated were confirmed in vitro to be specific for CMV antigens. At a 0.05 false discovery rate, a later analysis found about 17,000 TCR beta sequences to be associated with HLA alleles.

60 Vbeta and 13 Jbeta primers were used in PCR. How the authors handled the data: Later, an analysis found roughly 80 million unique TCR beta chains, and 8.5 million to 14 million of these were shared. Repertoires were generated with immunoSEQ multiplex PCR, while TCRdb's copy carries only in-frame clones and drops some. V and J calls and clone size come straight from that table; D and trimming were deduced from the DNA. In total, the table holds 60,000 to 75,000 clones. The germline CDR1 and CDR2 sequences are SGHRS and YFSETQ. V gave up 3 bases and J gave up 5 bases, with 12 bases separating them. The CDR3 covers 13 residues. About this clone: Its antigen is unknown.

This sequence was found in a woman in her 30s in good health and CMV-seronegative. The rearrangement joins TRBV5-1 to TRBJ2-7, with D tentatively TRBD2 (5 bases). Sequenced input: PBMCs. CDR3 amino acids: CASSSGSGNEQYF. The CDR3 DNA sequence: TGCGCCAGCAGCTCGGGGTCGGGTAACGAGCAGTACTTC.